This T cell receptor beta chain is drawn from a study of blood T cells in healthy people across ages. Study-wide results and caveats: PBMCs left unsorted prevented a conclusive naive versus antigen-experienced comparison.

In terms of origin and age, donors were healthy Caucasian individuals from Russia aged roughly 6 to 95. Per sample, a minimum of 6 million PBMCs were isolated. This CDR3 is built from 12 residues. Trimming took off 4 bases at V and 7 bases at J, with 10 bases between the two ends. About this clonotype: Its antigen is as yet unknown.

Alongside a J-beta primer mix, a sample-barcoded 5' primer served in a second PCR lasting roughly 6 to 12 cycles. TCRdb processed the 5' RACE reads anew with MiXCR; each CDR3 protein has one entry. The sample lists around 400,000 distinct CDR3 sequences, 52% occurring once. What was sequenced was blood. The V call is TRBV12-3 or TRBV12-4, the J call TRBJ1-2; D unclear. This sequence was found in a man in his 60s in good health. In DNA, the CDR3 is TGTGCCAGCAGTTCAGCACAAGGTGGCTACACCTTC. This codes for CASSSAQGGYTF.